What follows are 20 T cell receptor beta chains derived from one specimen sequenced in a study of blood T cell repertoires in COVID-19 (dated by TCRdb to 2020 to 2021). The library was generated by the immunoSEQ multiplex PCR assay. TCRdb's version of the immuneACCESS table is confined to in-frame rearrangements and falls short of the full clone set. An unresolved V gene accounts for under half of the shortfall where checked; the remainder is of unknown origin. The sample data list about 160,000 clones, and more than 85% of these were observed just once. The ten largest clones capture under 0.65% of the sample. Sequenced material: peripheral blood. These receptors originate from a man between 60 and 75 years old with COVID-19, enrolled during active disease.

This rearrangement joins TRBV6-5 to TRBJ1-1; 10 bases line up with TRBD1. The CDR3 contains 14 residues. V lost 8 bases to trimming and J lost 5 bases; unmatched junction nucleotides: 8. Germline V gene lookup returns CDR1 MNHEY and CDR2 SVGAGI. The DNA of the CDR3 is TGTGCCAGCCAAACCGGGACAGGGGAAACTGAAGCTTTCTTT. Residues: CASQTGTGETEAFF.

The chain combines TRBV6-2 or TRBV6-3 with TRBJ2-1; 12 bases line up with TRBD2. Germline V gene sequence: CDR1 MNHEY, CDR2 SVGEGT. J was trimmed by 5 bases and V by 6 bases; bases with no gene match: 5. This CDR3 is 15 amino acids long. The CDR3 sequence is CASSLWTSGNNEQFF. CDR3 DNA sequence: TGTGCCAGCAGCCTCTGGACTAGCGGGAACAATGAGCAGTTCTTC.

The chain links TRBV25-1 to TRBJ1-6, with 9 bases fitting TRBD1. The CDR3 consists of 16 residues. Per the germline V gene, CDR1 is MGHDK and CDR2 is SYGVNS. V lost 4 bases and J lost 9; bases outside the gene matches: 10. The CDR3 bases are TGTGCCAGCAGTGCTTTAGCCGGGACAGGGAGTTCACCCCTCCACTTT. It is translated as CASSALAGTGSSPLHF.

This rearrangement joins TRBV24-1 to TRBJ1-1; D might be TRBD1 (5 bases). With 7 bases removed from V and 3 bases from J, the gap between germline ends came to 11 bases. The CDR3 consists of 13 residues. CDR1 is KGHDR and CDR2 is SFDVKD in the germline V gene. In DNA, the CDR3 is TGTGCCACCAGGATGCAGGGTCACACTGAAGCTTTCTTT. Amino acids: CATRMQGHTEAFF.

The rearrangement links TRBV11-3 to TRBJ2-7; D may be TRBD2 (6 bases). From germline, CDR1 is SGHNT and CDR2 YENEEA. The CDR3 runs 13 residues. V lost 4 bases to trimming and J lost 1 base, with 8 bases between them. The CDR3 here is CASSSSGSYEQYF. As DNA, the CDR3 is TGTGCCAGCAGCTCAAGCGGGTCCTACGAGCAGTACTTC.

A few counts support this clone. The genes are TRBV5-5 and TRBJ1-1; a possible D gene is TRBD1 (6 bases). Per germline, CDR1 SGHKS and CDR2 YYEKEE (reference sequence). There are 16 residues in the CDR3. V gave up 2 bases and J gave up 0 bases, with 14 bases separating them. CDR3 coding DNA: TGTGCCAGCAGCTTCTCCGGCAGGGGACTGAACACTGAAGCTTTCTTT. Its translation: CASSFSGRGLNTEAFF. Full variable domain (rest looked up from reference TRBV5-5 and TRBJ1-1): DAGVTQSPTHLIKTRGQQVTLRCSPISGHKSVSWYQQVLGQGPQFIFQYYEKEERGRGNFPDRFSARQFPNYSSELNVNALLLGDSALYLCASSFSGRGLNTEAFFGQGTRLTVV.

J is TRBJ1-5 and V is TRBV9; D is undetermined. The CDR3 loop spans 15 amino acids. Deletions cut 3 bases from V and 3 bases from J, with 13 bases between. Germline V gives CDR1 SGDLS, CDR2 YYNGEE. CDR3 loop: CASSALDTYNQPQHF. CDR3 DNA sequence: TGTGCCAGCAGCGCCCTCGACACCTACAATCAGCCCCAGCATTTT.

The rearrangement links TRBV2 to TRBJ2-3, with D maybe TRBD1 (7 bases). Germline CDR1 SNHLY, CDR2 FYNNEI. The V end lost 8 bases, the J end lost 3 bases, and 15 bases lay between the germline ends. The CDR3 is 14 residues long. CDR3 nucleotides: TGTGCCAGCCGGTCAGGGGGAGGAACAGATACGCAGTATTTT. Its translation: CASRSGGGTDTQYF. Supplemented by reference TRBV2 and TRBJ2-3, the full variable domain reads EPEVTQTPSHQVTQMGQEVILRCVPISNHLYFYWYRQILGQKVEFLVSFYNNEISEKSEIFDDQFSVERPDGSNFTLKIRSTKLEDSAMYFCASRSGGGTDTQYFGPGTRLTVL.

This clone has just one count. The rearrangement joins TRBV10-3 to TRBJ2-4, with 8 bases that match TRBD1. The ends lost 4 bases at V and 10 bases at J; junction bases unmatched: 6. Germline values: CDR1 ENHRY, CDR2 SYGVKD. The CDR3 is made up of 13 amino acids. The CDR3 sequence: CAISGTGSGIQYF. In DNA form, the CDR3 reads TGTGCCATCAGTGGGACAGGGAGTGGGATTCAGTACTTC.

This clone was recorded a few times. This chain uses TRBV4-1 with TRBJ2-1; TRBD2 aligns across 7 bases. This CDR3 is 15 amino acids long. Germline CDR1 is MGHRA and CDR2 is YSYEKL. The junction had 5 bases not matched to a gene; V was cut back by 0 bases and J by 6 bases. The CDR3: CASSQDGLAANEQFF. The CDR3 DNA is TGCGCCAGCAGCCAAGACGGCCTAGCGGCCAATGAGCAGTTCTTC.

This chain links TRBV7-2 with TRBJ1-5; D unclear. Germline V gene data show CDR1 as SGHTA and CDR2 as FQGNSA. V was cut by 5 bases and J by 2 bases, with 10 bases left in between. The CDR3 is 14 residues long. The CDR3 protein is CASSANRGNQPQHF. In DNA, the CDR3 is TGTGCCAGCAGCGCCAATCGGGGCAATCAGCCCCAGCATTTT.

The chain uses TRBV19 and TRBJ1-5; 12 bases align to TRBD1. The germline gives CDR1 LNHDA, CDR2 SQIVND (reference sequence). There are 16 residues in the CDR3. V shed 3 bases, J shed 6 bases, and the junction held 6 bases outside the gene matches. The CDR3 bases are TGTGCCAGTAGTATCTCGGGACAGGGGGCTTTTCAGCCCCAGCATTTT. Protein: CASSISGQGAFQPQHF.

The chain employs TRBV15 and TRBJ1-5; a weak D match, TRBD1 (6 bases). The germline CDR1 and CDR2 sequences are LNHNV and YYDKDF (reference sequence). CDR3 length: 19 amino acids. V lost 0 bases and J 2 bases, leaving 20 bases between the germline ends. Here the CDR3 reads CATSREKGGLAGGNQPQHF. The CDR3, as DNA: TGTGCCACCAGCAGAGAGAAGGGGGGACTAGCCGGTGGCAATCAGCCCCAGCATTTT.

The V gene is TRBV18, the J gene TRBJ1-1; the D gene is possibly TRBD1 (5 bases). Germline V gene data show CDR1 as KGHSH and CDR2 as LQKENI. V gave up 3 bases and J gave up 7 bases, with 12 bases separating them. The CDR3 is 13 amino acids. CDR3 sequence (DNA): TGTGCCAGCTCACCCATAGGGGTAGGTGAAGCTTTCTTT. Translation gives CASSPIGVGEAFF.

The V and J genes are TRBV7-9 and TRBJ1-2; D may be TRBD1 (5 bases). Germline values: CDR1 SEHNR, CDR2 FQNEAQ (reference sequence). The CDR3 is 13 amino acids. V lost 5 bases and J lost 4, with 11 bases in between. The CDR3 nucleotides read TGTGCCAGCAGCCCGACAGAATCCTATGGCTACACCTTC. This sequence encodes CASSPTESYGYTF.

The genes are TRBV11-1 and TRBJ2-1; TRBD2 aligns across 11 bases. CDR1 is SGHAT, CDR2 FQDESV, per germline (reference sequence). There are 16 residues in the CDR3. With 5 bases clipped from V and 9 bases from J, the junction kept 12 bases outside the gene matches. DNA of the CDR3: TGTGCCAGCAGCACCTTTACTAGCGGGAGAACGAGTGAGCAGTTCTTC. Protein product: CASSTFTSGRTSEQFF. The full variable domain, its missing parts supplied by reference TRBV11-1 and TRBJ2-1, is EAEVAQSPRYKITEKSQAVAFWCDPISGHATLYWYRQILGQGPELLVQFQDESVVDDSQLPKDRFSAERLKGVDSTLKIQPAELGDSAMYLCASSTFTSGRTSEQFFGPGTRLTVL.

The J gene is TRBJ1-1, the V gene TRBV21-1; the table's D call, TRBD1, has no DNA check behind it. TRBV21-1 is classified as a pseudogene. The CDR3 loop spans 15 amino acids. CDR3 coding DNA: TGTGCCAGCAGCGCCCACAGGTTAGGGGACACTGAAGCTTTCTTT. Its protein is CASSAHRLGDTEAFF.

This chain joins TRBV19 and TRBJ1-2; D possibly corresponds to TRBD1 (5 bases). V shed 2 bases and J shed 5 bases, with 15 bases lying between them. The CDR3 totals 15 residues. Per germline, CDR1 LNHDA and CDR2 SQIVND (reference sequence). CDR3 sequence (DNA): TGTGCCAGTAGTATAACCCCAGGGCTAATGTATGGCTACACCTTC. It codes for CASSITPGLMYGYTF.

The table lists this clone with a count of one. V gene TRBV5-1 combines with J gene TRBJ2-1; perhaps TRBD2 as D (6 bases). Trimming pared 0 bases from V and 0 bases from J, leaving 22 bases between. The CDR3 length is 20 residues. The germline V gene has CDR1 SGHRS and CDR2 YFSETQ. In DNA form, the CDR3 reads TGCGCCAGCAGCTTGGGATCGTTTTTGGAGGGCCCAAGCTCCTACAATGAGCAGTTCTTC. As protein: CASSLGSFLEGPSSYNEQFF.

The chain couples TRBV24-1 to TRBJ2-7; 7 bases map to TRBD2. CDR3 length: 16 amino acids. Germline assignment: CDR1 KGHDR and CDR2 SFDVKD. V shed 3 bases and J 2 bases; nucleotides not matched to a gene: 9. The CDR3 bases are TGTGCCACCAGTGATACGGAGGGAGGGCGGACCTACGAGCAGTACTTC. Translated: CATSDTEGGRTYEQYF.